This passage covers 20 T cell receptor beta chains from one sample sequenced in a study of vaccination and CD4 T cells after COVID-19. Treatment denoted: roughly ten-day PBMC culture with coronavirus spike peptide pools or control peptides (ViraFEST assay). CD4+ T cells that had been cultured provided DNA sequenced with the Oncomine TCR Beta short-read assay. TCRdb passed the PCR reads through MiXCR, listing each CDR3 protein once. The sample contains some 16,000 distinct CDR3 sequences, about 60% of which appear only once. Antigen specificity for these receptors is unknown. Sequencing used CD4+ T cells from blood, cultured in vitro. These TCRs come from a human donor who had recovered from COVID-19.

This sequence joins TRBV29-1 and TRBJ2-1; 9 bases agree with TRBD2. Germline trimming cut 6 bases from V and 9 bases from J; bases unmatched to any gene: 9. CDR1 and CDR2 (germline): SQVTM, ANQGSEA. The CDR3 runs to 13 residues. The CDR3 bases are TGCAGCGTCTCCGGGACTAGCATTAGTGAGCAGTTCTTC. This translates into CSVSGTSISEQFF.

The CDR3 nucleotides are TGTGCCATAGCGGGAGTAGCCGATACGCAGTATTTT. Its protein is CAIAGVADTQYF. The chain carries TRBV6-1 and TRBJ2-3, with 9 bases lining up with TRBD2. V was clipped by 10 bases and J by 6 bases; unmatched bases: 5. The CDR3 runs to 12 residues. The V gene's germline CDR1 is MNHNS and CDR2 SASEGT.

This chain links TRBV7-9 with TRBJ2-3; 12 bases agree with TRBD2. Germline values: CDR1 SEHNR, CDR2 FQNEAQ (reference sequence). V shed 3 bases and J 2 bases; nucleotides not matched to a gene: 3. The CDR3 extends over 16 amino acids. The DNA of the CDR3 is TGTGCCAGCAGCTTGACTAGCGGGAGAAACACAGATACGCAGTATTTT. Protein sequence: CASSLTSGRNTDTQYF.

The gene calls are TRBV12-3 or TRBV12-4 and TRBJ2-1; 8 bases fit TRBD2. V lost 5 bases, J lost 9 bases, and 9 bases stayed unmatched. This CDR3 is built from 14 residues. Here the CDR3 DNA reads TGTGCCAGCAGTCAGACCCTCAGCGGGGGTGAGCAGTTCTTC. It yields the protein CASSQTLSGGEQFF.

The chain links TRBV7-3 to TRBJ2-3, with 15 bases that match TRBD2. J was trimmed by 5 bases and V by 5 bases; bases with no gene match: 8. The CDR3 extends over 17 amino acids. Germline CDR1 and CDR2: SGHTA and FQGTGA. CDR3 bases: TGTGCCAGCAGCCCCCTACCGGGACTAGCGGGAGGAGATACGCAGTATTTT. Residues: CASSPLPGLAGGDTQYF.

This chain uses TRBV7-9 with TRBJ1-6; no clear D gene. Germline loops: CDR1 SEHNR, CDR2 FQNEAQ (reference sequence). The CDR3 has 15 amino acids. Trimming took 1 base from V and 0 from J, leaving 4 bases between them. The CDR3 bases are TGTGCCAGCAGCTTAGGGGCCTCCTATAATTCACCCCTCCACTTT. It translates to CASSLGASYNSPLHF.

This CDR3 reads CSAQTGVTNYGYTF. CDR3 sequence (DNA): TGCAGTGCTCAAACGGGAGTCACGAACTATGGCTACACCTTC. The chain joins TRBV20-1 to TRBJ1-2; D remains ambiguous. V gave up 5 bases and J gave up 2 bases, with 15 bases separating them. CDR3 length equals 14 residues. Germline V gene data show CDR1 as DFQATT and CDR2 as SNEGSKA (reference sequence).

The J gene is TRBJ2-7, the V gene TRBV6-1; no reliable D call. CDR1 is MNHNS, CDR2 SASEGT, per germline. V was clipped by 8 bases and J by 0 bases, with 11 bases between them. CDR3 length: 13 amino acids. DNA for the CDR3: TGTGCCAGCTGCGTCGGAAGCTCCTACGAGCAGTACTTC. Translation gives CASCVGSSYEQYF.

Comments on this clonotype: Relative to the germline gene, one junction end is altered; a read error may explain this. The CDR3 DNA follows: TGCGCCAGCGGGGACAGGGTGGGTACTGAAGCTTTCTTT. Residues: CASGDRVGTEAFF. This chain connects TRBV7-9 to TRBJ1-1; TRBD1 aligns across 9 bases. Germline V gives CDR1 SEHNR, CDR2 FQNEAQ (reference sequence). The CDR3 spans 13 residues.

The V gene is TRBV20-1, the J gene TRBJ2-7; D is possibly TRBD1 or TRBD2 (6 bases each). V was pared by 2 bases and J by 7 bases, with 15 bases between. This CDR3 has 13 amino acids. Germline CDR1 DFQATT, CDR2 SNEGSKA (reference sequence). The chain's CDR3 is CSARWGARREQYF. DNA for the CDR3: TGCAGTGCTAGATGGGGGGCGAGACGGGAGCAGTACTTC.

The CDR3: CASSTLAGARTGELFF. CDR3 DNA: TGTGCCAGCAGTACATTGGCGGGAGCTCGCACCGGGGAGCTGTTTTTT. This rearrangement joins TRBV6-1 to TRBJ2-2; TRBD2 matches at 7 bases. The CDR3 totals 16 residues. Germline-derived CDR1 and CDR2 are MNHNS and SASEGT. The trim removed 5 bases at V and 4 bases at J, leaving 10 bases unmatched.

The chain combines TRBV7-8 with TRBJ2-7, with D unresolved. V was cut by 5 bases and J by 5 bases, with 22 bases left in between. The germline gives CDR1 SGHVS, CDR2 FQNEAQ. CDR3 length equals 16 residues. In DNA, the CDR3 is TGTGCCAGCAGCCGAGGCTTTTTGCCGATCACCCACGAGCAGTACTTC. It is translated as CASSRGFLPITHEQYF.

This clonotype was picked up a small number of times. The chain uses TRBV7-2 and TRBJ2-2; D gene ambiguous. V was cut by 5 bases and J by 5 bases, with 12 bases left in between. Germline assignment: CDR1 SGHTA and CDR2 FQGNSA. The CDR3 length is 14 residues. Here the CDR3 DNA reads TGTGCCAGCAGCCCCCTCTTAGGTACCGGGGAGCTGTTTTTT. Residues: CASSPLLGTGELFF.

The V and J genes are TRBV6-1 and TRBJ2-1; 10 positions agree with TRBD1. The junction had 6 bases not matched to a gene; V was cut back by 8 bases and J by 2 bases. The CDR3 spans 15 residues. CDR1 and CDR2 (germline): MNHNS, SASEGT. The CDR3 loop reads CASRRDRGPYNEQFF. CDR3 DNA: TGTGCCAGCCGCCGAGACAGGGGGCCCTACAATGAGCAGTTCTTC.

The chain couples TRBV20-1 to TRBJ2-1, with TRBD2 matching 9 bases. Germline values: CDR1 DFQATT, CDR2 SNEGSKA (reference sequence). The CDR3 spans 14 residues. The trim removed 4 bases at V and 4 bases at J, leaving 5 bases unmatched. The CDR3 DNA is TGCAGTGCTACCGGCGGGAGGGTTTACAATGAGCAGTTCTTC. Translation gives CSATGGRVYNEQFF.

CDR3 bases: TGTGCCAGCAGCTTAGGTGCGAACACAGATACGCAGTATTTT. Its translation: CASSLGANTDTQYF. The chain is built from TRBV11-2 and TRBJ2-3; no clear D. In germline, CDR1 is SGHAT, CDR2 FQNNGV. Trimming cost V 1 base and J 2 bases, with 7 bases left between them. This CDR3 has 14 residues.

The chain carries TRBV12-3 or TRBV12-4 and TRBJ2-1, with TRBD1 identical over 11 bases. The CDR3 consists of 16 residues. Trimming removed 1 base from V and 4 bases from J; junction bases left unmatched: 3. In nucleotides, the CDR3 is TGTGCCAGCAGTTTAGGGGACAGGGGGGCTTACAATGAGCAGTTCTTC. As protein: CASSLGDRGAYNEQFF.

The chain is built from TRBV6-1 and TRBJ2-3, with 10 bases aligning to TRBD1. This CDR3 comprises 15 residues. The V gene end was trimmed by 6 bases and the J gene end by 4 bases; junction bases not matched to a gene: 7. Per the germline V gene, CDR1 is MNHNS and CDR2 is SASEGT. This CDR3 reads CASRGGTGVPDTQYF. The CDR3, as DNA: TGTGCCAGCAGGGGGGGGACAGGGGTTCCAGATACGCAGTATTTT.

The chain couples TRBV7-8 to TRBJ1-6, with unresolved D. Germline V gene data show CDR1 as SGHVS and CDR2 as FQNEAQ. The CDR3 is 13 amino acids. V was cut by 5 bases and J by 15 bases, with 17 bases left in between. CDR3 in amino acids: CASSPRVQVGLHF. CDR3 DNA sequence: TGTGCCAGCAGCCCTAGAGTCCAAGTAGGCCTCCACTTT.

This chain uses TRBV20-1 with TRBJ2-1; the match to TRBD2 covers 8 bases. From germline, CDR1 is DFQATT and CDR2 SNEGSKA (reference sequence). V lost 2 bases, J lost 5 bases, and 11 bases stayed unmatched. The CDR3 spans 16 residues. The CDR3 coding sequence is TGCAGTGCTAGACCTCTAGCGGGCCACGGAGACAATGAGCAGTTCTTC. Its translation: CSARPLAGHGDNEQFF.